The 8 T cell receptor beta chains below all came from one sample that was sequenced in a study of response to subunit inactivated influenza vaccine. One entry per CDR3 protein results from TCRdb running MiXCR on the RT-PCR reads. Among a few hundred thousand distinct CDR3 sequences, 20% to 25% were seen once, and the ten largest hold approximately 10%. This sample comprised PBMCs from blood, obtained approximately 20 months after vaccination. Receptor source: a man between 50 and 69 years old who received an inactivated influenza vaccine.

This clonotype came up a few times. The chain has TRBV7-9 and TRBJ1-4, with D uncertain. This CDR3 is 14 amino acids long. Germline-derived CDR1 and CDR2 are SEHNR and FQNEAQ (reference sequence). Trimming removed 1 base at V and 5 bases at J, with 8 bases between. The CDR3 loop reads CASSLVQQNEKLFF. The CDR3 bases are TGTGCCAGCAGCTTAGTACAGCAAAATGAAAAACTGTTTTTT.

V usage is TRBV20-1 and J usage is TRBJ1-5; 9 positions agree with TRBD1. Germline CDR1 reads DFQATT; CDR2 reads SNEGSKA (reference sequence). The CDR3 is 13 residues long. V shed 5 bases and J 9 bases; nucleotides not matched to a gene: 8. Here the CDR3 reads CSAHGTGLLPQHF. The CDR3 nucleotides read TGCAGTGCTCACGGGACAGGGCTCTTGCCCCAGCATTTT.

This clonotype was observed a handful of times. Here the CDR3 DNA reads TGTGCCAGCAGCTTTGACAGGGCCTACGAGCAGTACTTC. Encoded protein: CASSFDRAYEQYF. The chain employs TRBV7-2 and TRBJ2-7; 7 bases match TRBD1. CDR3 length: 13 amino acids. Looked up from germline, CDR1 is SGHTA and CDR2 is FQGNSA. V lost 3 bases, J lost 2 bases, and 1 base stayed unmatched.

This clonotype was seen a handful of times. The chain employs TRBV6-2 or TRBV6-3 and TRBJ1-2; no reliable D call. Germline assignment: CDR1 MNHEY and CDR2 SVGEGT. The length of the CDR3 is 18 residues. V shed 5 bases and J shed 2 bases, with 24 bases lying between them. This chain's CDR3 is CASSRRASNRLLNYGYTF. Written as DNA, the CDR3 is TGTGCCAGCAGTCGACGCGCCAGTAACAGACTCCTAAACTATGGCTACACCTTC.

The J gene is TRBJ2-2, the V gene TRBV20-1; D is possibly TRBD2 (5 bases). The CDR3 sequence is 16 residues long. Per germline, CDR1 DFQATT and CDR2 SNEGSKA (reference sequence). Deletions cut 5 bases from V and 2 bases from J, with 18 bases between. The DNA of the CDR3 is TGCAGTGCTCTACTTCCGGGAACCTTAAACACCGGGGAGCTGTTTTTT. This codes for CSALLPGTLNTGELFF.

This clonotype was detected only a few times. The rearrangement links TRBV6-2 or TRBV6-3 to TRBJ1-1, with 8 bases identical to TRBD1. Losses at the gene ends were 5 bases for V and 4 bases for J; bases not matched to a gene: 12. Germline V lookup: CDR1 MNHEY, CDR2 SVGEGT. The CDR3 runs to 16 residues. CDR3 bases: TGTGCCAGCAGTGCCCTCCCCGGGACAGGACTCACTGAAGCTTTCTTT. Amino acid sequence: CASSALPGTGLTEAFF.

This clonotype was picked up a small number of times. This chain uses TRBV30 with TRBJ2-5; tentatively, D is TRBD2 (6 bases). CDR1 and CDR2 from the germline V gene are GTSNPN and SVGIG (reference sequence). Between the trimmed V and J ends, which lost 2 bases and 1 base, there was a span of 8 bases. This CDR3 region has 13 residues. In DNA form, the CDR3 reads TGTGCCTGGAGTTCCGGGGGCCAAGAGACCCAGTACTTC. Translation gives CAWSSGGQETQYF.

This clonotype was observed a few times. The J gene is TRBJ1-4, the V gene TRBV4-3, with D possibly being TRBD1 (5 bases). CDR3 length equals 15 residues. V was pared by 0 bases and J by 7 bases, with 12 bases between. The germline CDR1 and CDR2 sequences are LGHNA and YSLEER. CDR3 sequence reads: CASSQDRGRGEKLFF. The CDR3 DNA reads TGCGCCAGCAGCCAAGATCGGGGCCGCGGTGAAAAACTGTTTTTT.